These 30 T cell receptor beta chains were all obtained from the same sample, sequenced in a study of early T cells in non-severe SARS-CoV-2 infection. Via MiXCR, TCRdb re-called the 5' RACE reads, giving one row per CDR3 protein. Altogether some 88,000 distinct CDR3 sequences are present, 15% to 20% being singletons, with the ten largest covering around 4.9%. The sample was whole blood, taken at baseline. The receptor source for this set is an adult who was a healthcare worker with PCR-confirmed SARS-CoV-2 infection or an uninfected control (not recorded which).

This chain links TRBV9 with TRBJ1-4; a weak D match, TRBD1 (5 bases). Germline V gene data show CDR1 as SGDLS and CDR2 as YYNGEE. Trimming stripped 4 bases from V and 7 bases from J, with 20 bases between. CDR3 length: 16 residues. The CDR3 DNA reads TGTGCCAGCAGCCCTAATTCAGGGACCGTTAGTGAAAAACTGTTTTTT. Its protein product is CASSPNSGTVSEKLFF.

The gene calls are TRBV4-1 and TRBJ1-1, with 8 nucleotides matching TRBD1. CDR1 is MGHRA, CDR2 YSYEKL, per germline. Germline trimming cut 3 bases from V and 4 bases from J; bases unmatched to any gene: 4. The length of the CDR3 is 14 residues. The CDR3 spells CASSQTDRGTEAFF. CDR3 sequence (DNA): TGCGCCAGCAGCCAGACAGACAGGGGCACTGAAGCTTTCTTT.

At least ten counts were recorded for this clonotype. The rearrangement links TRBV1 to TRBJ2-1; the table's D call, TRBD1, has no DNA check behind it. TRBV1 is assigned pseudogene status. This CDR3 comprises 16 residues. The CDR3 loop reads CTSSQDPREPYNEQFF. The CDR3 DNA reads TGCACCAGCAGCCAAGATCCCAGGGAGCCTTACAATGAGCAGTTCTTC.

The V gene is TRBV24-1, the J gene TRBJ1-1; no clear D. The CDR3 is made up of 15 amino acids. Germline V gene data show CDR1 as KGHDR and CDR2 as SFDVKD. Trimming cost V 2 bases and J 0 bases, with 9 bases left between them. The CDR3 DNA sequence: TGTGCCACCAGTGATTCATCCGGGGTGAACACTGAAGCTTTCTTT. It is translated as CATSDSSGVNTEAFF.

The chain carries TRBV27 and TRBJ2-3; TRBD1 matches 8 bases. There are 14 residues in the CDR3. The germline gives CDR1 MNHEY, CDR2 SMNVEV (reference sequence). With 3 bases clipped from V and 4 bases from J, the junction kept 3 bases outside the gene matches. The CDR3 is CASSFTQGADTQYF. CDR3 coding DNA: TGTGCCAGCAGTTTTACACAGGGGGCAGATACGCAGTATTTT.

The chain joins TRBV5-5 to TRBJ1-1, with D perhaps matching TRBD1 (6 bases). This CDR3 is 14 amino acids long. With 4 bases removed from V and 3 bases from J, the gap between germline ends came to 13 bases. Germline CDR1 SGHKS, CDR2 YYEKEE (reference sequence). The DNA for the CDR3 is TGTGCCAGCAGCGTGGGACATTGGGACACTGAAGCTTTCTTT. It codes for CASSVGHWDTEAFF. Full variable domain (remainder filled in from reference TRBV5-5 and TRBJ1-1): DAGVTQSPTHLIKTRGQQVTLRCSPISGHKSVSWYQQVLGQGPQFIFQYYEKEERGRGNFPDRFSARQFPNYSSELNVNALLLGDSALYLCASSVGHWDTEAFFGQGTRLTVV.

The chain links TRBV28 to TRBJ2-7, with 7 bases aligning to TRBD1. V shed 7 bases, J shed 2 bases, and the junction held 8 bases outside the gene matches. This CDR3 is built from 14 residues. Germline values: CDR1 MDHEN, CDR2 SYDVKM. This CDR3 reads CASNTGTETYEQYF. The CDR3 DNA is TGTGCCAGCAATACCGGGACAGAGACCTACGAGCAGTACTTC.

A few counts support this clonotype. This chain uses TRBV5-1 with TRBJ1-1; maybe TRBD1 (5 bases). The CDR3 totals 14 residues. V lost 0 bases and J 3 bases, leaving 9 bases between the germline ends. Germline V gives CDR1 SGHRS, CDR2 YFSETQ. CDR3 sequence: CASSLEGGDTEAFF. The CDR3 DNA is TGCGCCAGCAGCTTGGAAGGAGGGGACACTGAAGCTTTCTTT.

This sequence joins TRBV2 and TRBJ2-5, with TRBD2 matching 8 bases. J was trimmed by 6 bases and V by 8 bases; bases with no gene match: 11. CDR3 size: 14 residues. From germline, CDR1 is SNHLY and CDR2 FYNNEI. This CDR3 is CASERREVVKTQYF. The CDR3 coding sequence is TGTGCCAGCGAAAGGCGGGAGGTGGTGAAGACCCAGTACTTC.

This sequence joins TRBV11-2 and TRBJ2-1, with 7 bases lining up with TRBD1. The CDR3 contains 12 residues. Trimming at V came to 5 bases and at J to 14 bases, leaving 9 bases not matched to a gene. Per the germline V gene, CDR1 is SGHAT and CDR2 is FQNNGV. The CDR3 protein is CASSRDRAPEFF. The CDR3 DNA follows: TGTGCCAGCAGCAGAGACAGGGCCCCCGAGTTCTTC.

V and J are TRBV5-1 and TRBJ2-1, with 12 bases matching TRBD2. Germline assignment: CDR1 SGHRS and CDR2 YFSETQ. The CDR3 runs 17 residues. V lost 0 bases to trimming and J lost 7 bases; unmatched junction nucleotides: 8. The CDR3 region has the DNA TGCGCCAGCAGCTTGGGGGCCTGGACTAGCGGGATAAATGAGCAGTTCTTC. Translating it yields CASSLGAWTSGINEQFF.

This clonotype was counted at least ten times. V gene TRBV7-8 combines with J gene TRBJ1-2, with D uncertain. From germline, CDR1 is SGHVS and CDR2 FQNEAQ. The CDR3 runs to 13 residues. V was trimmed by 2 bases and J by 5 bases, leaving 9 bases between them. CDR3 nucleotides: TGTGCCAGCAGCTTACGTTCTACTTATGGCTACACCTTC. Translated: CASSLRSTYGYTF. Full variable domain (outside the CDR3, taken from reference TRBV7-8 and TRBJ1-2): GAGVSQSPRYKVAKRGQDVALRCDPISGHVSLFWYQQALGQGPEFLTYFQNEAQLDKSGLPSDRFFAERPEGSVSTLKIQRTQQEDSAVYLCASSLRSTYGYTFGSGTRLTVV.

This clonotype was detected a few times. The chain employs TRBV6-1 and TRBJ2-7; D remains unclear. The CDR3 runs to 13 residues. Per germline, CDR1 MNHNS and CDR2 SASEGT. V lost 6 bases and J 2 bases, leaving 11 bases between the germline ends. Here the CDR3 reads CASRGPQPYEQYF. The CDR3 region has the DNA TGTGCCAGCAGGGGCCCTCAGCCCTACGAGCAGTACTTC.

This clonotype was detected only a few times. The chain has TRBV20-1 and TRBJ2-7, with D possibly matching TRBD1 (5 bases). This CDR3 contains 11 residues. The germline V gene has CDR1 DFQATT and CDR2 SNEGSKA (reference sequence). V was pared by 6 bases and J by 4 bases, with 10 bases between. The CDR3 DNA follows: TGCAGTGCCCCAGGGCGATACGAGCAGTACTTC. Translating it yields CSAPGRYEQYF.

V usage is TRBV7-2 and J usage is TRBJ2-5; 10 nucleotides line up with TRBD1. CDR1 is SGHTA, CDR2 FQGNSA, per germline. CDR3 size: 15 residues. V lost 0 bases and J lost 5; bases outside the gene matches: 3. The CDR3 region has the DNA TGTGCCAGCAGCTTAGCGGGACAGGGGCGGGAGACCCAGTACTTC. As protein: CASSLAGQGRETQYF.

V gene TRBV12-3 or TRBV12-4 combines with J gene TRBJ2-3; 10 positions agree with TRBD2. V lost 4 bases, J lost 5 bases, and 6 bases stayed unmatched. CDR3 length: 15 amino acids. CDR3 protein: CASSWASGRRDTQYF. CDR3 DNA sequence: TGTGCCAGCAGTTGGGCTAGCGGGAGACGAGATACGCAGTATTTT.

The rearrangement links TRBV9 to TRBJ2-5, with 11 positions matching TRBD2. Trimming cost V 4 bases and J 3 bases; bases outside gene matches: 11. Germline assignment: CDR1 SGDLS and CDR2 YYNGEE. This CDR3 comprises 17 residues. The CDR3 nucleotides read TGTGCCAGCAGCCTCTCCCCTAGCGGGAGGTATGAAGAGACCCAGTACTTC. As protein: CASSLSPSGRYEETQYF. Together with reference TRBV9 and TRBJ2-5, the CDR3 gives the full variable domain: DSGVTQTPKHLITATGQRVTLRCSPRSGDLSVYWYQQSLDQGLQFLIQYYNGEERAKGNILERFSAQQFPDLHSELNLSSLELGDSALYFCASSLSPSGRYEETQYFGPGTRLLVL.

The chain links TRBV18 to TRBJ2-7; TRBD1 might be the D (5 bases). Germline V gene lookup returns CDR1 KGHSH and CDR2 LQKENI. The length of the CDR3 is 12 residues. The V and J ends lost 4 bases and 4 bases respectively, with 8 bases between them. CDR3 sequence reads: CASSLDIYEQYF. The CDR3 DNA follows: TGTGCCAGCTCACTGGACATATACGAGCAGTACTTC. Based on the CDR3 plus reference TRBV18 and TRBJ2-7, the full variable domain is NAGVMQNPRHLVRRRGQEARLRCSPMKGHSHVYWYRQLPEEGLKFMVYLQKENIIDESGMPKERFSAEFPKEGPSILRIQQVVRGDSAAYFCASSLDIYEQYFGPGTRLTVT.

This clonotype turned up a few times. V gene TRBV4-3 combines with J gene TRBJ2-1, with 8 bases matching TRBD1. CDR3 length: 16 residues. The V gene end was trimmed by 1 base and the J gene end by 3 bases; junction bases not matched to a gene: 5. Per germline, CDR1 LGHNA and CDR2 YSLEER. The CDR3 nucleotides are TGCGCCAGCAGCCAAGGGACAGGGATCTTCTACAATGAGCAGTTCTTC. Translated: CASSQGTGIFYNEQFF.

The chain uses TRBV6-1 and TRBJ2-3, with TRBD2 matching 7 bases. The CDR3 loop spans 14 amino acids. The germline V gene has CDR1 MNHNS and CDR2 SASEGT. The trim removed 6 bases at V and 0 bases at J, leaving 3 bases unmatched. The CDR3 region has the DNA TGTGCCAGCAGGGATAGCGGGAGCACAGATACGCAGTATTTT. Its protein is CASRDSGSTDTQYF.

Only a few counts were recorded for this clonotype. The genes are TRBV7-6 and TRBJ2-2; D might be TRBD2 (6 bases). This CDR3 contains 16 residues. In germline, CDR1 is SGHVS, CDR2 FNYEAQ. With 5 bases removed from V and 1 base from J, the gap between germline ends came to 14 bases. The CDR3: CASSRFGGENTGELFF. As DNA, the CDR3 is TGTGCCAGCAGCCGTTTTGGCGGGGAGAACACCGGGGAGCTGTTTTTT. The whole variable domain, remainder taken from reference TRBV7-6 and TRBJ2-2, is GAGVSQSPRYKVTKRGQDVALRCDPISGHVSLYWYRQALGQGPEFLTYFNYEAQQDKSGLPNDRFSAERPEGSISTLTIQRTEQRDSAMYRCASSRFGGENTGELFFGEGSRLTVL.

The CDR3 here is CASGLELDTQYF. The CDR3 nucleotides are TGCGCCAGCGGACTAGAGTTGGATACGCAGTATTTT. V usage is TRBV5-1 and J usage is TRBJ2-3, with 7 bases matching TRBD2. Per germline, CDR1 SGHRS and CDR2 YFSETQ. The CDR3 contains 12 residues. The junction had 5 bases not matched to a gene; V was cut back by 7 bases and J by 6 bases.

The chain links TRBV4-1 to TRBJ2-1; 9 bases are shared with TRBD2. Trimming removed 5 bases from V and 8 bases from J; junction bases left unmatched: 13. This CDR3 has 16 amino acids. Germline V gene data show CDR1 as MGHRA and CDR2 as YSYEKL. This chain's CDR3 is CASSNPAAGGQDEQFF. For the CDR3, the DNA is TGCGCCAGCAGCAATCCGGCCGCGGGAGGGCAAGATGAGCAGTTCTTC.

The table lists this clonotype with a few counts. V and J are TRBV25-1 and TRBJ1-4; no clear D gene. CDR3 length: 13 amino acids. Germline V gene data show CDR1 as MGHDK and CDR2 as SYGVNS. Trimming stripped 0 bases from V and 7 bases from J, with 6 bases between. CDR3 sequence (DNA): TGTGCCAGCAGTGAATACGTGGGTGAAAAACTGTTTTTT. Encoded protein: CASSEYVGEKLFF.

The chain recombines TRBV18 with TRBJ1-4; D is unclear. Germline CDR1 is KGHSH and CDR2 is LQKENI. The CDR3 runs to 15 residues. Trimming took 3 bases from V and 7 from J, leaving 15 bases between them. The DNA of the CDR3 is TGTGCCAGCTCACCGGGCGGAGGGCGCGGTGAAAAACTGTTTTTT. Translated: CASSPGGGRGEKLFF.

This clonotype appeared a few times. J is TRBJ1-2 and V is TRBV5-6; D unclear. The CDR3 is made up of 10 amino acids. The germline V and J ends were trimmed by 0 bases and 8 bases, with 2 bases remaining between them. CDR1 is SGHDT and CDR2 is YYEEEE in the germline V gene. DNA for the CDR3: TGTGCCAGCAGCTTGGACGGCTACACCTTC. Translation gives CASSLDGYTF.

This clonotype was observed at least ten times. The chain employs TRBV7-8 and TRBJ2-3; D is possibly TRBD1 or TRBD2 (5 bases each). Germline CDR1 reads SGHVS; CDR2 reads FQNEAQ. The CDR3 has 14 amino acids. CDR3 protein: CATSGADITDTQYF. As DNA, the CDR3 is TGTGCAACCTCCGGGGCGGACATTACAGATACGCAGTATTTT.

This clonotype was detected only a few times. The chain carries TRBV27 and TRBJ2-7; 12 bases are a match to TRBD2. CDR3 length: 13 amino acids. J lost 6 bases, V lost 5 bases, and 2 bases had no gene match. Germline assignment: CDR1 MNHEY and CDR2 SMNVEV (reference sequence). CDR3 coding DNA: TGTGCCAGCAGTCTAGCGGGAGGGGGCGAGCAGTACTTC. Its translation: CASSLAGGGEQYF.

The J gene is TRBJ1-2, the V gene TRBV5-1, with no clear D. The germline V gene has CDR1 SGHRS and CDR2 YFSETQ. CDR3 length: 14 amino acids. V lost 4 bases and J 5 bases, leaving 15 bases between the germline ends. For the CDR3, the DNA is TGCGCCAGCAGCAACAGTCGGGCAGCGTATGGCTACACCTTC. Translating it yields CASSNSRAAYGYTF.

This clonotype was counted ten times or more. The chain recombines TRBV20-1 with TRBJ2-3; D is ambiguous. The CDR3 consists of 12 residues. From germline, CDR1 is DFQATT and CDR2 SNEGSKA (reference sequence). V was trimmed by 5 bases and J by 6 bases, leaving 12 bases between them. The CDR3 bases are TGCAGTGCTGACAATACGGCGGATACGCAGTATTTT. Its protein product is CSADNTADTQYF.